These T cell receptor beta chains were read from a single sample in a study of T cell responses to AZD1222 COVID-19 vaccine. TCRdb keeps only in-frame clones here, not all; method: immunoSEQ multiplex PCR. The table lists approximately 150,000 clones, more than 85% of them singletons. Material: peripheral blood, obtained 28 days after the second AZD1222 dose. The source of these receptors is an adult who received the AZD1222 COVID-19 vaccine. Each CDR3 is given with its conserved first and last residue. D genes are given only for firm matches. Clone size appears in some rows only: once, few, many, or a class for an expanded clone.

D: TRBD1
size: NA
V: TRBV7-2
J: TRBJ1-2
CDR3: CASSPWTGEWVGYTF
DNA: TGTGCCAGCAGCCCATGGACAGGGGAATGGGTAGGCTACACCTTC

D: NA
size: NA
V: TRBV4-1
J: TRBJ1-2
CDR3: CASSQEAQGLGYTF
DNA: TGCGCCAGCAGCCAAGAGGCACAGGGTCTGGGCTACACCTTC

D: TRBD1
size: NA
V: TRBV6-5
J: TRBJ1-1
CDR3: CASSPDRVSTEAFF
DNA: TGTGCCAGCAGTCCCGACAGGGTGAGCACTGAAGCTTTCTTT

D: NA
size: NA
V: TRBV11-2
J: TRBJ2-3
CDR3: CASSRGWTVLSTDTQYF
DNA: TGTGCCAGCAGCCGGGGCTGGACAGTACTTAGCACAGATACGCAGTATTTT

D: TRBD1
size: NA
V: TRBV7-2
J: TRBJ1-4
CDR3: CASSGQGANEKLFF
DNA: TGTGCCAGCAGCGGACAGGGAGCTAATGAAAAACTGTTTTTT

D: NA
size: NA
V: TRBV6-5
J: TRBJ1-2
CDR3: CASRGGQRLYGYTF
DNA: TGTGCCAGCAGAGGCGGACAGCGCCTTTATGGCTACACCTTC

D: NA
size: NA
V: TRBV5-1
J: TRBJ2-1
CDR3: CASSSGGLARRNEQFF
DNA: TGCGCCAGCAGCTCCGGAGGGCTAGCCAGGCGCAATGAGCAGTTCTTC

D: NA
size: NA
V: TRBV10-3
J: TRBJ2-1
CDR3: CAIRRDLSSYNEQFF
DNA: TGTGCCATCAGAAGGGACCTCAGCTCCTACAATGAGCAGTTCTTC

D: NA
size: NA
V: TRBV11-2
J: TRBJ1-1
CDR3: CASSLDLGYTEAFF
DNA: TGTGCCAGCAGCTTAGATCTAGGGTACACTGAAGCTTTCTTT

D: NA
size: NA
V: TRBV19
J: TRBJ1-4
CDR3: CASSIEGATNEKLFF
DNA: TGTGCCAGTAGTATAGAGGGAGCAACTAATGAAAAACTGTTTTTT

D: TRBD1
size: NA
V: TRBV3-1/TRBV3-2
J: TRBJ2-3
CDR3: CASSWKGTGPSDTQYF
DNA: TGTGCCAGCAGCTGGAAGGGGACAGGGCCGTCAGATACGCAGTATTTT

D: NA
size: NA
V: TRBV3-1/TRBV3-2
J: TRBJ1-2
CDR3: CASSQARTEGYTF
DNA: TGTGCCAGCAGCCAAGCGAGGACAGAAGGCTACACCTTC

D: NA
size: NA
V: TRBV6-6
J: TRBJ1-1
CDR3: CASSLGLTRLNTEAFF
DNA: TGTGCCAGCAGCCTGGGACTGACGAGGCTGAACACTGAAGCTTTCTTT

D: NA
size: NA
V: TRBV9
J: TRBJ2-1
CDR3: CASSEAGTDYNEQFF
DNA: TGTGCCAGCAGCGAGGCCGGGACCGACTACAATGAGCAGTTCTTC

D: NA
size: once
V: TRBV29-1
J: TRBJ1-2
CDR3: CSVEGSGEPYGYTF
DNA: TGCAGCGTTGAAGGGTCCGGAGAGCCCTATGGCTACACCTTC

D: NA
size: NA
V: TRBV27
J: TRBJ2-2
CDR3: CASSSSSGQRGGELFF
DNA: TGTGCCAGCAGCTCATCCTCGGGACAGCGGGGCGGGGAGCTGTTTTTT

D: NA
size: NA
V: TRBV7-3
J: TRBJ2-1
CDR3: CASSTRSYNEQFF
DNA: TGTGCCAGCAGCACAAGATCGTACAATGAGCAGTTCTTC

D: NA
size: NA
V: TRBV10-1
J: TRBJ2-3
CDR3: CASSPGLIGVDTQYF
DNA: TGCGCCAGCAGTCCTGGACTAATCGGGGTAGATACGCAGTATTTT

D: NA
size: NA
V: TRBV6-1
J: TRBJ1-1
CDR3: CASSEARAYTEAFF
DNA: TGTGCCAGCAGTGAGGCCAGGGCGTACACTGAAGCTTTCTTT

D: TRBD2
size: NA
V: TRBV5-1
J: TRBJ2-1
CDR3: CASSLGLAGGFYEQFF
DNA: TGCGCCAGCAGCCTGGGACTAGCGGGAGGGTTCTATGAGCAGTTCTTC

D: NA
size: NA
V: TRBV2
J: TRBJ1-2
CDR3: CASSVRVGYTF
DNA: TGTGCCAGCAGTGTGAGGGTTGGCTACACCTTC